This T cell receptor (beta chain) was found in a study of blood T cell repertoires in COVID-19. About the research overall: PBMCs, B-cell-depleted T cells, or T cells were the source of the cDNA or gDNA that made up the material.

CDR3 length: 12 residues. Trimming pared 6 bases from V and 2 bases from J, leaving 7 bases between. Germline-derived CDR1 and CDR2 are MDHEN and SYDVKM. Sequenced by immunoSEQ multiplex PCR; TCRdb stores in-frame clones only, minus some. The sample shows under 200,000 clones, about 86% of them seen only once. The sample consisted of peripheral blood. The receptor was isolated from a woman between 65 and 79 years old with acute or convalescent COVID-19. The chain combines TRBV28 with TRBJ2-5; D remains ambiguous. Here the CDR3 reads CASRRLQETQYF. As DNA, the CDR3 is TGTGCCAGCAGGCGGCTACAAGAGACCCAGTACTTC.